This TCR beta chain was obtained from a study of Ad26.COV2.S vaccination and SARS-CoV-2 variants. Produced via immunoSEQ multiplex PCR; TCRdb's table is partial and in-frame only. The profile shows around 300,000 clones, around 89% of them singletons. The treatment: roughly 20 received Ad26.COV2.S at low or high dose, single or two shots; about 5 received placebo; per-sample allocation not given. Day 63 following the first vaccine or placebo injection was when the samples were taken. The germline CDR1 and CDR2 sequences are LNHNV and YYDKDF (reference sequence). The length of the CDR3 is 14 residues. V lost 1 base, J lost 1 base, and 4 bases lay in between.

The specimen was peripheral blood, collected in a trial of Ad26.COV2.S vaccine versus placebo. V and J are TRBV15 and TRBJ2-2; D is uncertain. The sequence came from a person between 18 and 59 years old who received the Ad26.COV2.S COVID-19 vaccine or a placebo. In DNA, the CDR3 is TGTGCCACCAGCAGAGGCTTGAACACCGGGGAGCTGTTTTTT. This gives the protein CATSRGLNTGELFF. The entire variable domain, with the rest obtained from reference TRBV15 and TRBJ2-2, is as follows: DAMVIQNPRYQVTQFGKPVTLSCSQTLNHNVMYWYQQKSSQAPKLLFHYYDKDFNNEADTPDNFQSRRPNTSFCFLDIRSPGLGDTAMYLCATSRGLNTGELFFGEGSRLTVL.